These T cell receptor beta chains were read from a single sample in a study of blood T cell repertoires in COVID-19. Clones were read by immunoSEQ multiplex PCR, and TCRdb kept only the in-frame ones, dropping some. The sample carries 150,000 to 200,000 clones, roughly 84% recorded once. Sequenced material: peripheral blood. The source of these receptors is a woman older than 75 with active or convalescent COVID-19. The CDR3 runs from the conserved cysteine through the conserved F or W. The D gene is left open where the match is weak.

J,D,V,DNA,CDR3
TRBJ2-1,TRBD2,TRBV5-1,TGCGCCAGCAGCTTAACTAGCGGGAGAGAGCAGTTCTTC,CASSLTSGREQFF
TRBJ1-6,TRBD1,TRBV6-5,TGTGCCAGCAGTTATGACAGGGATGTCTCACCCCTCCACTTT,CASSYDRDVSPLHF
TRBJ1-3,TRBD1,TRBV13,TGTGCCAGCAGCTTATATGGGGACAGTAAAGACTCTGGAAACACCATATATTTT,CASSLYGDSKDSGNTIYF
TRBJ2-7,TRBD1,TRBV28,TGTGCCAGCAGTTCGCAGGCCAGGGGGGAGCAGTACTTC,CASSSQARGEQYF
TRBJ2-5,.,TRBV5-6,TGTGCCAGCAGCTTGGCCTTGGAGTTAGAGACCCAGTACTTC,CASSLALELETQYF
TRBJ2-7,TRBD2,TRBV15,TGTGCCACCAGCAGGGGACCTGGGGGGGGCTACGAGCAGTACTTC,CATSRGPGGGYEQYF
TRBJ2-1,TRBD2,TRBV9,TGTGCCAGCAGCGTAGCGTGGGGTGGGCTAGCGGGCTACAATGAGCAGTTCTTC,CASSVAWGGLAGYNEQFF
TRBJ1-1,.,TRBV19,TGTGCCAGTAGTATGTTTGCGGGGGGCGCCTATCCTGCTTTCTTT,CASSMFAGGAYPAFF
TRBJ1-6,.,TRBV6-1,TGTGCCAGCAGTGAAGAGGCAGGGTATAATTCACCCCTCCACTTT,CASSEEAGYNSPLHF
TRBJ2-5,.,TRBV12-3/TRBV12-4,TGTGCCAGCAGAAGGGGCCTTCAAGAGACCCAGTACTTC,CASRRGLQETQYF
TRBJ1-3,.,TRBV3-1/TRBV3-2,TGTGCCAGCAGCCAAGACGGGGGTTTCGGAAACACCATATATTTT,CASSQDGGFGNTIYF
TRBJ1-6,.,TRBV19,TGTGCCAGTACGGAGGGCTTCGCTTCACCCCTCCACTTT,CASTEGFASPLHF
TRBJ2-6,TRBD1,TRBV7-9,TGTGCCAGCAGCCCCGGACAGGGGGCGCCTGGGGCCAACGTCCTGACTTTC,CASSPGQGAPGANVLTF
TRBJ1-2,.,TRBV28,TGTGCCAGCAGTTCACCCGACAGGCCAGCTAACTATGGCTACACCTTC,CASSSPDRPANYGYTF
TRBJ1-3,.,TRBV2,TGTGCCAGCATAGGGGGACGGAGCTCTGGAAACACCATATATTTT,CASIGGRSSGNTIYF
TRBJ1-1,.,TRBV25-1,TGTGCCAGCAGTGAAGGGGGCAGAAGGAACACTGAAGCTTTCTTT,CASSEGGRRNTEAFF
TRBJ1-3,.,TRBV7-9,TGTGCCAGCAGCTTAGCCATAAGTACAGAAGTTTCTGGAAACACCATATATTTT,CASSLAISTEVSGNTIYF
TRBJ1-5,TRBD1,TRBV5-1,TGCGCCAGCAGCTCGGGACAGACGGATCAGCCCCAGCATTTT,CASSSGQTDQPQHF
TRBJ2-2,.,TRBV3-1/TRBV3-2,TGTGCCAGCAGCCAAGAGGCGGGTACCGGGGAGCTGTTTTTT,CASSQEAGTGELFF
TRBJ2-7,TRBD2,TRBV5-4,TGTGCCAGCAGCATCGGACTAGCGGGACTCGAGCAGTACTTC,CASSIGLAGLEQYF
TRBJ1-2,.,TRBV6-5,TGTGCCAGCAGTTACCATGGGGGGAAGGTCCTTGGCTACACCTTC,CASSYHGGKVLGYTF
TRBJ2-1,TRBD2,TRBV5-1,TGCGCCAGCCGGCGGGGCGGGGGATACAATGAGCAGTTCTTC,CASRRGGGYNEQFF
TRBJ1-5,TRBD1,TRBV19,TGTGCCAGTAGTATCTACGGCGGACAGGGCAATCAGCCCCAGCATTTT,CASSIYGGQGNQPQHF
TRBJ2-7,.,TRBV5-1,TGCGCCAGCAGCGAGAGACAGCCTTCTCCCCTCGACGAGCAGTACTTC,CASSERQPSPLDEQYF
TRBJ2-3,TRBD2,TRBV4-1,TGCGCCAGCAGCCAAGATTTTAGTCGGGCTAGCGGGACCACAGATACGCAGTATTTT,CASSQDFSRASGTTDTQYF
TRBJ2-1,.,TRBV30,TGTGCCTGGAGCCCTGGAGGCGGGGAGCAGTTCTTC,CAWSPGGGEQFF
TRBJ2-1,TRBD2,TRBV28,TGTGCCAGCAGTCCCTTCCGGCGGGAGTCCTACAATGAGCAGTTCTTC,CASSPFRRESYNEQFF
TRBJ1-4,TRBD1,TRBV4-1,TGCGCCAGCAGCTACGGGACAGGGTCGTCTAATGAAAAACTGTTTTTT,CASSYGTGSSNEKLFF